This T cell receptor beta chain was retrieved from a study of T-cell memory formation after mild COVID-19. Via MiXCR, TCRdb re-called the 5' RACE reads, giving one row per CDR3 protein. The table lists more than 250,000 distinct CDR3 sequences, roughly 17% of them singletons. The CDR3 contains 13 residues. CDR1 is LNHDA, CDR2 SQIVND, per germline (reference sequence). V lost 2 bases, J lost 4 bases, and 8 bases lay in between. The sample taken for sequencing was PBMCs or a T cell subset sorted from them (not recorded which). This receptor was obtained from a man between 18 and 35 years old who had mild COVID-19 (a few samples of this study predate the infection). Cell type and time point are not known. This rearrangement joins TRBV19 to TRBJ1-2, with D possibly TRBD1 on 5 matching bases. CDR3 loop: CASSIPGSYGYTF. The CDR3 region has the DNA TGTGCCAGTAGTATACCAGGGAGCTATGGCTACACCTTC.